This is a list of T cell receptor beta chains from one sample in a study of long-term antiretroviral therapy in people with HIV. Clones were read by immunoSEQ multiplex PCR, and TCRdb kept only the in-frame ones, dropping some. The sample holds more than 15,000 clones, 79% seen once. The material was unsorted PBMCs, obtained 2.3 years after starting antiretroviral therapy. The receptors come from a woman aged 40 to 50 with HIV. Both conserved end residues are part of each CDR3. The order of the fields is clone size, J gene, V gene, D gene, CDR3 DNA, CDR3 protein. A D gene is named only where the DNA matches it firmly. Size is stated for part of the rows, as once, few or many counts, or as a class when the clone is expanded.

abundance: -; j_gene: TRBJ1-1; v_gene: TRBV13; d_gene: -; CDR3nt: TGTGCCAGCAGCTTAGGCTCCACATCGTGGGGGGGCACTGAAGCTTTCTTT; CDR3aa: CASSLGSTSWGGTEAFF
abundance: -; j_gene: TRBJ2-1; v_gene: TRBV5-4; d_gene: TRBD2; CDR3nt: TGTGCCAGCAGCCCGACTAGCGGGATAGGGAATGAGCAGTTCTTC; CDR3aa: CASSPTSGIGNEQFF
abundance: once; j_gene: TRBJ1-6; v_gene: TRBV11-2; d_gene: -; CDR3nt: TGTGCCAGCAGCCCCCCGACAGATTCACCCCTCCACTTT; CDR3aa: CASSPPTDSPLHF
abundance: -; j_gene: TRBJ1-1; v_gene: TRBV6-5; d_gene: -; CDR3nt: TGTGCCAGCAGTTACTCCGGGTGGGCTTTCTTT; CDR3aa: CASSYSGWAFF
abundance: -; j_gene: TRBJ2-7; v_gene: TRBV4-3; d_gene: TRBD2; CDR3nt: TGCGCCAGCAGCCAAGACCACAGCGGGGCCACCTACGAGCAGTACTTC; CDR3aa: CASSQDHSGATYEQYF
abundance: -; j_gene: TRBJ2-3; v_gene: TRBV6-5; d_gene: -; CDR3nt: TGTGCCAGCCAGGGGGGAGGGTACACAGATACGCAGTATTTT; CDR3aa: CASQGGGYTDTQYF
abundance: -; j_gene: TRBJ2-3; v_gene: TRBV5-5; d_gene: -; CDR3nt: TGTGCCAGCAGCTTGCGACCCCAAGGAGGCACAGATACGCAGTATTTT; CDR3aa: CASSLRPQGGTDTQYF
abundance: few; j_gene: TRBJ2-3; v_gene: TRBV11-2; d_gene: TRBD2; CDR3nt: TGTGCCAGCAGCTCCCACCCTAGCGGGTACACAGATACGCAGTATTTT; CDR3aa: CASSSHPSGYTDTQYF
abundance: -; j_gene: TRBJ2-3; v_gene: TRBV14; d_gene: TRBD2; CDR3nt: TGTGCCAGCAGCTCTAAAAGTACTAGCGGTAGCACAGATACGCAGTATTTT; CDR3aa: CASSSKSTSGSTDTQYF
abundance: -; j_gene: TRBJ1-2; v_gene: TRBV6-5; d_gene: -; CDR3nt: TGTGCCAGCAGTCGCGGAGGGGAATATGGCTACACCTTC; CDR3aa: CASSRGGEYGYTF
abundance: -; j_gene: TRBJ2-2; v_gene: TRBV7-6; d_gene: -; CDR3nt: TGTGCCAGCAGCTCCCTTGGGGGCACCGGGGAGCTGTTTTTT; CDR3aa: CASSSLGGTGELFF
abundance: -; j_gene: TRBJ1-4; v_gene: TRBV19; d_gene: TRBD1; CDR3nt: TGTGCCAGTAACGAGGACAGGGGACATGAAAAACTGTTTTTT; CDR3aa: CASNEDRGHEKLFF
abundance: -; j_gene: TRBJ2-4; v_gene: TRBV4-1; d_gene: -; CDR3nt: TGCGCCAGCAGCCAAGCTAACTTGGTGGGGCTAGCCAAAAACATTCAGTACTTC; CDR3aa: CASSQANLVGLAKNIQYF
abundance: -; j_gene: TRBJ2-2; v_gene: TRBV12-5; d_gene: -; CDR3nt: TGTGCTAGTGGTTTGGTAGGGTCGTATCGCAGGCCGACAAACACCGGGGAGCTGTTTTTT; CDR3aa: CASGLVGSYRRPTNTGELFF
abundance: -; j_gene: TRBJ1-1; v_gene: TRBV10-3; d_gene: TRBD1; CDR3nt: TGTGCCATCAGTGAGTCGACAGGGGGTGGAAGCACTGAAGCTTTCTTT; CDR3aa: CAISESTGGGSTEAFF
abundance: -; j_gene: TRBJ2-1; v_gene: TRBV29-1; d_gene: TRBD2; CDR3nt: TGCAGCGTTGAAGGTGCCACTAGCGGTGGGGGACCCTACAATGAGCAGTTCTTC; CDR3aa: CSVEGATSGGGPYNEQFF
abundance: -; j_gene: TRBJ2-4; v_gene: TRBV5-6; d_gene: -; CDR3nt: TGTGCCAGCAGCTTTTTCGGGGGCCAGGATGGGATTCAGTACTTC; CDR3aa: CASSFFGGQDGIQYF
abundance: few; j_gene: TRBJ2-1; v_gene: TRBV30; d_gene: -; CDR3nt: TGTGCCTGGAGGGGGATAGGGTTAGAGCAGTTCTTC; CDR3aa: CAWRGIGLEQFF
abundance: -; j_gene: TRBJ2-1; v_gene: TRBV11-3; d_gene: -; CDR3nt: TGTGCCAGCAGCCAGGCGGGCAATGAGCAGTTCTTC; CDR3aa: CASSQAGNEQFF
abundance: -; j_gene: TRBJ2-5; v_gene: TRBV30; d_gene: -; CDR3nt: TGTGCCTGGAGTGTCGGGTACCAAGAGACCCAGTACTTC; CDR3aa: CAWSVGYQETQYF
abundance: -; j_gene: TRBJ1-5; v_gene: TRBV4-1; d_gene: -; CDR3nt: TGCGCCAGCAGCCAAGATGGTGGCATCGGCAATCAGCCCCAGCATTTT; CDR3aa: CASSQDGGIGNQPQHF
abundance: -; j_gene: TRBJ2-7; v_gene: TRBV6-6; d_gene: TRBD2; CDR3nt: TGTGCCACCAAGACAGGGACTAGCGGGAGTAGGGAGCAGTACTTC; CDR3aa: CATKTGTSGSREQYF
abundance: once; j_gene: TRBJ2-2; v_gene: TRBV7-8; d_gene: TRBD1; CDR3nt: TGTGCCAGCTATCCGCGACAGGGCGACACCGGGGAGCTGTTTTTT; CDR3aa: CASYPRQGDTGELFF
abundance: -; j_gene: TRBJ2-1; v_gene: TRBV5-1; d_gene: TRBD2; CDR3nt: TGCGCCAGCAGCTGGGGCGCTAGCGGGGAAGATGAGCAGTTCTTC; CDR3aa: CASSWGASGEDEQFF
abundance: -; j_gene: TRBJ1-2; v_gene: TRBV10-3; d_gene: TRBD1; CDR3nt: TGTGCCATCAAGACCTCAGCCTGGGACAGAGGGGGCTACACCTTC; CDR3aa: CAIKTSAWDRGGYTF
abundance: -; j_gene: TRBJ2-5; v_gene: TRBV27; d_gene: TRBD1; CDR3nt: TGTGCCAGCAGTTTAACAGGGGGGGAGACCCAGTACTTC; CDR3aa: CASSLTGGETQYF
abundance: -; j_gene: TRBJ2-2; v_gene: TRBV4-3; d_gene: TRBD2; CDR3nt: TGCGCCAGCAGCCAAGAATTCCTAGCGGGGCGGACCGGGGAGCTGTTTTTT; CDR3aa: CASSQEFLAGRTGELFF
abundance: -; j_gene: TRBJ1-1; v_gene: TRBV6-5; d_gene: -; CDR3nt: TGTGCCAGCCTTCTTCTTGGGACCAGCACTGAAGCTTTCTTT; CDR3aa: CASLLLGTSTEAFF
abundance: -; j_gene: TRBJ2-1; v_gene: TRBV30; d_gene: -; CDR3nt: TGTGCCTGGAGTGCCCTACAGGGTCGGGGGGAGGTCTACAATGAGCAGTTCTTC; CDR3aa: CAWSALQGRGEVYNEQFF